This passage covers 2 T cell receptor beta chains from one sample sequenced in a study of blood T cells in healthy people across ages (dated by TCRdb to about 2015). Library generation was performed with 5' RACE. Instrument used: Illumina HiSeq 2500. A second PCR of roughly 7 to 12 cycles was run with a J-beta primer mix and a sample-barcoded 5' primer. TCRdb reworked the public reads: Q25 trimming with fastp, MiXCR clone assembly, productive beta chains retained. Identical CDR3 protein sequences are pooled into one entry, listed with their most common genes and DNA. The sample records hundreds of thousands of distinct CDR3 sequences, 45% to 60% of which are singletons. Roughly 13% of the sample is held by the ten biggest clonotypes. The specimen sequenced was blood. These receptors came from a woman older than 75 in good health.

The V gene is TRBV12-3 or TRBV12-4, the J gene TRBJ2-1; TRBD2 matches 15 bases. CDR3 length equals 16 residues. V dropped 5 bases and J dropped 6; count of bases not matched to a gene: 5. The CDR3: CASSPGTSGGTNEQFF. CDR3 nucleotides: TGTGCCAGCAGTCCCGGGACTAGCGGGGGGACCAATGAGCAGTTCTTC.

This clonotype appeared many times. The chain employs TRBV12-3 or TRBV12-4 and TRBJ2-7; D is undetermined. This CDR3 comprises 11 residues. V lost 6 bases and J 6 bases, leaving 9 bases between the germline ends. The CDR3 region is CASSFSGEQYF. The DNA of the CDR3 is TGTGCCAGCAGCTTTTCCGGCGAGCAGTACTTC.